These T cell receptor beta chains were read from a single sample in a study of T cells in Graves' hyperthyroidism and ophthalmopathy. MiXCR, applied by TCRdb to the multiplex PCR reads, yields one record per CDR3 protein. The data hold 400,000 or so distinct CDR3 sequences, with approximately 14% observed a single time. Sequenced: blood. The source of these receptors is a woman aged 55-70 years with Graves' ophthalmopathy. Both conserved end residues are part of each CDR3.

v_call,j_call,cdr3_aa
TRBV24-1,TRBJ2-2,CATSDLRGSSTGELFF
TRBV20-1,TRBJ2-1,CSAQSGQIHNEQFF
TRBV11-2,TRBJ2-5,CASSSRGGVETQYF
TRBV18,TRBJ2-5,CASSTLGRETQYF
TRBV7-9,TRBJ1-2,CASSKDFYGYTF
TRBV6-1,TRBJ2-3,CASSATWTEDTQYF
TRBV18,TRBJ1-1,CASSLIRDTEAFF
TRBV7-9,TRBJ2-7,CASSPRAQSSYEQYF
TRBV6-1,TRBJ1-2,CASSDRGSVGYGYTF
TRBV30,TRBJ2-2,CAWRRVSHAGELFF
TRBV12-3/TRBV12-4,TRBJ2-7,CASSFVPGHSSYEQYF
TRBV28,TRBJ2-7,CATHPSGEGYEQYF
TRBV6-1,TRBJ2-1,CASSSTAGGYEQFF
TRBV6-2/TRBV6-3,TRBJ2-7,CASSYRYEQYF
TRBV28,TRBJ2-2,CASRLRGTGELFF
TRBV28,TRBJ2-7,CASSPHHGGSYEQYF
TRBV2,TRBJ2-1,CASRARDGRWYNEQFF
TRBV7-2,TRBJ2-3,CASSLDRVKDTQYF
TRBV12-3/TRBV12-4,TRBJ2-3,CASSPGTLTSTDTQYF
TRBV20-1,TRBJ2-7,CSARNPGRGAYEQYF
TRBV15,TRBJ2-7,CATSRDRTVGEQYF
TRBV15,TRBJ2-6,CATSRVEGHDSGANVLTF
TRBV25-1,TRBJ1-2,CASSEWDHGWGYGYTF
TRBV30,TRBJ2-2,CAWKSVDTGELFF
TRBV7-9,TRBJ2-1,CASSLGASGTEQFF
TRBV20-1,TRBJ1-1,CSAQRGLDTEAFF
TRBV7-2,TRBJ2-7,CASSPGTSGGYEQYF
TRBV5-5,TRBJ1-1,CASSAGQGITEAFF
TRBV4-2,TRBJ2-7,CASSQDAGPYEQYF
TRBV7-2,TRBJ2-7,CASSTGSDRAHEQYF
TRBV15,TRBJ1-5,CATSNRDRGNQPQHF
TRBV6-2/TRBV6-3,TRBJ1-4,CASSFHRPTGPGRKLFF
TRBV27,TRBJ2-7,CASSPGGGIHSYEQYF
TRBV24-1,TRBJ2-3,CATRDSTSTDTQYF
TRBV6-1,TRBJ2-5,CASRNTGTRGETQYF
TRBV5-1,TRBJ2-7,CASSLDPGGRTLSYEQYF
TRBV12-3/TRBV12-4,TRBJ1-5,CASSANRGVQPQHF
TRBV5-6,TRBJ2-4,CASSLRGKVKNIQYF
TRBV6-1,TRBJ1-6,CASSERTDPVYNSPLHF
TRBV7-2,TRBJ2-2,CASSLAGTANTGELFF
TRBV7-9,TRBJ2-5,CASSLPRTGGMETQYF
TRBV5-8,TRBJ2-3,CASSTGRTDTQYF
TRBV4-2,TRBJ2-7,CASSQAGQDYEQYF
TRBV27,TRBJ2-7,CATLAGTGSYEQYF
TRBV2,TRBJ2-3,CASTDTDTQYF
TRBV7-9,TRBJ2-5,CASSLFKEETQYF
TRBV27,TRBJ1-5,CASSLRGGTTYSNQPQHF